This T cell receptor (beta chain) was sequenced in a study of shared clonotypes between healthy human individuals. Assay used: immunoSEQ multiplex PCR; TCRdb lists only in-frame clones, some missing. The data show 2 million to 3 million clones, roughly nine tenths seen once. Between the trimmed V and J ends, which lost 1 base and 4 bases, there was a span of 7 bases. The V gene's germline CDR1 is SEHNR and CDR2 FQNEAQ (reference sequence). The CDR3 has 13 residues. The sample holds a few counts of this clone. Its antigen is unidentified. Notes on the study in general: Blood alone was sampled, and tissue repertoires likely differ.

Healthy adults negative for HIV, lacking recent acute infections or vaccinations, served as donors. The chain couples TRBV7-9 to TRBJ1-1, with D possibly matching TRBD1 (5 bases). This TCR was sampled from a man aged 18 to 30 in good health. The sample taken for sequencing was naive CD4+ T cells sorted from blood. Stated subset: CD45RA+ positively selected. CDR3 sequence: CASSLVGLTEAFF. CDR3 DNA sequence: TGTGCCAGCAGCTTAGTGGGGCTCACTGAAGCTTTCTTT.